Following are 12 T cell receptor beta chains from one sample sequenced in a study of PD-L1 blockade in urothelial cancer. Generated by immunoSEQ multiplex PCR, the TCRdb table keeps only in-frame clones and is missing some. Of 30,000 to 50,000 clones listed, approximately 90% were seen once; the top ten hold approximately 2%. The sample was PBMCs, taken around atezolizumab (anti-PD-L1) treatment. Receptors were obtained from a man aged 55-75 years with urothelial cancer.

The rearrangement links TRBV5-4 to TRBJ2-3; 8 bases fit TRBD2. CDR1 and CDR2 (germline): SGHNT, YYREEE (reference sequence). The CDR3 totals 15 residues. Trimming took 4 bases from V and 4 from J; bases not matched to a gene: 8. The CDR3 nucleotides read TGTGCCAGCAGCCTACTAGCGGTTAGTGCAGATACGCAGTATTTT. It codes for CASSLLAVSADTQYF.

This chain links TRBV29-1 with TRBJ1-4; tentatively, D is TRBD1 (5 bases). The CDR3 is 13 residues long. Trimming removed 4 bases from V and 6 bases from J, with 12 bases in between. CDR1 and CDR2 (germline): SQVTM, ANQGSEA. The CDR3 region is CSVVGQGHEKLFF. In DNA, the CDR3 is TGCAGCGTTGTAGGGCAGGGTCATGAAAAACTGTTTTTT.

The V call is TRBV5-6, the J call TRBJ2-2; TRBD1 is a possible D gene (5 bases). V lost 0 bases and J lost 5, with 14 bases in between. The germline V gene encodes CDR1 SGHDT and CDR2 YYEEEE. This CDR3 region has 16 residues. CDR3 region: CASSLGVQVATGELFF. The CDR3 DNA reads TGTGCCAGCAGCTTGGGGGTACAGGTCGCTACCGGGGAGCTGTTTTTT.

V is TRBV28 and J is TRBJ1-2; D gene ambiguous. The germline CDR1 and CDR2 sequences are MDHEN and SYDVKM. V was clipped by 2 bases and J by 1 base, with 11 bases between them. The CDR3 loop spans 15 amino acids. CDR3 nucleotide sequence: TGTGCCAGCAGTTTACCCGGAGCGTTTAACTATGGCTACACCTTC. It yields the protein CASSLPGAFNYGYTF.

This clone was seen only once. This rearrangement joins TRBV27 to TRBJ2-7; D might be TRBD2 (6 bases). Germline CDR1 and CDR2: MNHEY and SMNVEV (reference sequence). The CDR3 consists of 13 residues. Trimming pared 8 bases from V and 0 bases from J, leaving 11 bases between. DNA for the CDR3: TGTGCCAGCGGGGCGGGGAGCTCCTACGAGCAGTACTTC. Its protein is CASGAGSSYEQYF.

The rearrangement joins TRBV5-4 to TRBJ1-2; tentative D call: TRBD1 (6 bases). Germline-derived CDR1 and CDR2 are SGHNT and YYREEE (reference sequence). The CDR3 is 16 residues long. Trimming removed 3 bases from V and 4 bases from J, with 19 bases in between. In DNA form, the CDR3 reads TGTGCCAGCAGCTCCCTTGGGGGGGGCAGTATCTATGGCTACACCTTC. Its translation: CASSSLGGGSIYGYTF.

V and J are TRBV9 and TRBJ2-5, with D perhaps matching TRBD2 (6 bases). Per germline, CDR1 SGDLS and CDR2 YYNGEE. V was cut by 0 bases and J by 5 bases, with 14 bases left in between. The CDR3 contains 15 residues. CDR3 loop: CASSVVAGTGETQYF. In nucleotides, the CDR3 is TGTGCCAGCAGCGTAGTTGCGGGGACCGGGGAGACCCAGTACTTC.

The chain combines TRBV7-2 with TRBJ1-6, with 10 bases fitting TRBD1. Trimming took 6 bases from V and 10 from J; bases not matched to a gene: 9. The CDR3 length is 15 residues. Germline values: CDR1 SGHTA, CDR2 FQGNSA. CDR3 in amino acids: CASSRGQGEYSPLHF. CDR3 coding DNA: TGTGCCAGCAGTCGCGGACAGGGGGAATACTCACCCCTCCACTTT.

This clone was observed once. The chain recombines TRBV15 with TRBJ2-6; unclear D gene. Looked up from germline, CDR1 is LNHNV and CDR2 is YYDKDF (reference sequence). This CDR3 has 14 residues. V was trimmed by 3 bases and J by 4 bases, leaving 7 bases between them. The CDR3 region has the DNA TGTGCCACCAGCAGTGCCCAGGGGGCCAACGTCCTGACTTTC. As protein: CATSSAQGANVLTF.

The rearrangement uses TRBV7-3 and TRBJ2-7; no definite D call. CDR3 length equals 16 residues. Germline V CDR1 and CDR2: SGHTA, FQGTGA. V was shortened by 5 bases and J by 0 bases, with 17 bases between the two germline ends. CDR3 coding DNA: TGTGCCAGCAGCCCACCCCTGGGCAGAGACTCCTACGAGCAGTACTTC. It translates to CASSPPLGRDSYEQYF.

This clone has just one count. The chain couples TRBV5-1 to TRBJ2-7; weak D call: TRBD2 (6 bases). CDR1 SGHRS and CDR2 YFSETQ come from the germline V gene. V lost 7 bases to trimming and J lost 4 bases, with 21 bases between them. The CDR3 totals 15 residues. The CDR3 region is CASAEGTQGVYEQYF. DNA for the CDR3: TGCGCCAGCGCCGAGGGGACTCAAGGGGTATACGAGCAGTACTTC. The variable domain in full, with the rest retrieved from reference TRBV5-1 and TRBJ2-7, is KAGVTQTPRYLIKTRGQQVTLSCSPISGHRSVSWYQQTPGQGLQFLFEYFSETQRNKGNFPGRFSGRQFSNSRSEMNVSTLELGDSALYLCASAEGTQGVYEQYFGPGTRLTVT.

The chain joins TRBV5-1 to TRBJ1-2; a possible D gene is TRBD1 (5 bases). Trimming shortened V by 4 bases and J by 8 bases, and 12 bases separated the two germline ends. CDR1 and CDR2 from the germline V gene are SGHRS and YFSETQ. The CDR3 is 12 residues long. The CDR3 reads CASSSGGTGYTF. CDR3 nucleotides: TGCGCCAGCAGCAGTGGCGGGACCGGCTACACCTTC.